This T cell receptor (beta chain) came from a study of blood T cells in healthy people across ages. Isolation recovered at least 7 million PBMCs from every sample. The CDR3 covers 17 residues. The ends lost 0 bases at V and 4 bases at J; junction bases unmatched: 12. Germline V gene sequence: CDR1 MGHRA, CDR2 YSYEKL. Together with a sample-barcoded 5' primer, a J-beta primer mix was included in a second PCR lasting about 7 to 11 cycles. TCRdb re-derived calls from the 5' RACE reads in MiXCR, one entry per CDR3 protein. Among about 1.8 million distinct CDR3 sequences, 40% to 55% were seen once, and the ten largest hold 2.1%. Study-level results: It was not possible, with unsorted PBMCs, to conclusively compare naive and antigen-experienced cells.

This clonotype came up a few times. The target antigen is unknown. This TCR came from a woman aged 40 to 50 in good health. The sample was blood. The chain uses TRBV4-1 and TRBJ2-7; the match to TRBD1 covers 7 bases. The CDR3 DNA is TGCGCCAGCAGCCAAGATATCGGACAGGTGGTGTTTTACGAGCAGTACTTC. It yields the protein CASSQDIGQVVFYEQYF.